This entry lists 21 T cell receptor beta chains sequenced from one sample in a study of a mutant IDH1 vaccine in newly diagnosed glioma. These receptors lack a known antigen. Sample time point: week 11, during vaccination. Vaccine doses each comprised 300 ug of mutant IDH1 20-mer peptide, with topical imiquimod. Clones were sequenced by immunoSEQ multiplex PCR, and TCRdb holds only the in-frame ones, with some missing. This sample carries fewer than 75,000 clones, 65% to 85% of them seen once, and the ten largest clones take about 9%. Sample: PBMCs, taken from a glioma patient whose treatment included an IDH1 peptide vaccine. All receptors derive from a woman aged 50 to 60 with glioma.

This clone was counted between two and nine times. CDR3 bases: TGTGCCACCCGGGACAGGGGAGATGGCTACACCTTC. It codes for CATRDRGDGYTF. The rearrangement uses TRBV19 and TRBJ1-2; 10 bases fit TRBD1. The CDR3 contains 12 residues. Per the germline V gene, CDR1 is LNHDA and CDR2 is SQIVND (reference sequence). Trimming cost V 10 bases and J 6 bases; bases outside gene matches: 5.

This rearrangement joins TRBV7-2 to TRBJ1-4, with D perhaps matching TRBD1 (5 bases). Germline lookup yields CDR1 SGHTA and CDR2 FQGNSA. Trimming took off 5 bases at V and 5 bases at J, with 12 bases between the two ends. There are 14 residues in the CDR3. The CDR3 loop reads CASSEQASNEKLFF. The CDR3 nucleotides read TGTGCCAGCAGCGAACAGGCATCCAATGAAAAACTGTTTTTT. The full variable domain, rest sourced from reference TRBV7-2 and TRBJ1-4, is GAGVSQSPSNKVTEKGKDVELRCDPISGHTALYWYRQSLGQGLEFLIYFQGNSAPDKSGLPSDRFSAERTGGSVSTLTIQRTQQEDSAVYLCASSEQASNEKLFFGSGTQLSVL.

J is TRBJ1-1 and V is TRBV11-2; tentatively, D is TRBD1 (5 bases). Trimming stripped 8 bases from V and 4 bases from J, with 20 bases between. The CDR3 contains 15 residues. CDR1 and CDR2 (germline): SGHAT, FQNNGV. The chain's CDR3 is CASGFFGTEFTEAFF. The CDR3 bases are TGTGCCAGCGGATTTTTTGGGACGGAATTCACTGAAGCTTTCTTT.

The chain combines TRBV7-2 with TRBJ1-4; 9 nucleotides align to TRBD1. Unmatched junction bases numbered 3, after V lost 4 bases and J lost 6 bases. Germline CDR1 SGHTA, CDR2 FQGNSA. The CDR3 contains 14 residues. The CDR3 DNA reads as TGTGCCAGCAGCTCCGGGACAGGGTATGAAAAACTGTTTTTT. Amino acid sequence: CASSSGTGYEKLFF.

The chain uses TRBV30 and TRBJ2-2; perhaps TRBD1 as D (7 bases). V lost 1 base and J 2 bases, leaving 14 bases between the germline ends. CDR1 GTSNPN and CDR2 SVGIG come from the germline V gene (reference sequence). This CDR3 contains 16 residues. The CDR3 nucleotides read TGTGCCTGGAGTGACACACAGGGGACTAACACCGGGGAGCTGTTTTTT. This encodes CAWSDTQGTNTGELFF.

This chain joins TRBV6-6 and TRBJ2-7; 7 bases map to TRBD1. CDR1 is MNHNY, CDR2 SVGAGI, per germline (reference sequence). The V gene end was trimmed by 4 bases and the J gene end by 1 base; junction bases not matched to a gene: 4. This CDR3 has 14 amino acids. CDR3 sequence: CASSWTGDSYEQYF. DNA of the CDR3: TGTGCCAGCAGTTGGACAGGTGATTCCTACGAGCAGTACTTC.

The genes are TRBV7-2 and TRBJ2-6; 7 bases match TRBD2. The CDR3 sequence is 15 residues long. Per the germline V gene, CDR1 is SGHTA and CDR2 is FQGNSA. With 2 bases clipped from V and 4 bases from J, the junction kept 2 bases outside the gene matches. The CDR3, as DNA: TGTGCCAGCAGCTTAAGCGGGGCCGGGGCCAACGTCCTGACTTTC. Its protein is CASSLSGAGANVLTF. The whole variable domain, filled in from reference TRBV7-2 and TRBJ2-6, reads GAGVSQSPSNKVTEKGKDVELRCDPISGHTALYWYRQSLGQGLEFLIYFQGNSAPDKSGLPSDRFSAERTGGSVSTLTIQRTQQEDSAVYLCASSLSGAGANVLTFGAGSRLTVL.

The genes are TRBV6-1 and TRBJ1-2, with D unresolved. Germline V gene lookup returns CDR1 MNHNS and CDR2 SASEGT. V lost 3 bases and J 3 bases, leaving 5 bases between the germline ends. The CDR3 has 12 amino acids. The CDR3 region is CASSDWDYGYTF. CDR3 nucleotide sequence: TGTGCCAGCAGTGATTGGGACTATGGCTACACCTTC.

This clone was seen more than once but under ten times. This sequence joins TRBV19 and TRBJ1-1, with 7 nucleotides matching TRBD1. Losses at the gene ends were 3 bases for V and 7 bases for J; bases not matched to a gene: 5. This CDR3 has 13 amino acids. Germline assignment: CDR1 LNHDA and CDR2 SQIVND (reference sequence). CDR3 DNA sequence: TGTGCCAGTAGTATTAGGCAGGGGGATGAAGCTTTCTTT. Its translation: CASSIRQGDEAFF.

V gene TRBV5-5 combines with J gene TRBJ2-7; the D call may be TRBD1 or TRBD2 (6 bases each). V lost 4 bases, J lost 4 bases, and 15 bases lay in between. Germline V lookup: CDR1 SGHKS, CDR2 YYEKEE (reference sequence). This CDR3 has 14 residues. The DNA for the CDR3 is TGTGCCAGCAGCCTGGTGGGGGGCAGATACGAGCAGTACTTC. This encodes CASSLVGGRYEQYF.

The chain combines TRBV6-5 with TRBJ1-2, with D unresolved. V gave up 5 bases and J gave up 0 bases, with 4 bases separating them. Germline-derived CDR1 and CDR2 are MNHEY and SVGAGI. This CDR3 has 12 amino acids. The CDR3, as DNA: TGTGCCAGCAGTGGGACTAACTATGGCTACACCTTC. Translated, it gives CASSGTNYGYTF.

The gene calls are TRBV6-5 and TRBJ2-7, with TRBD1 matching 10 bases. Germline trimming cut 9 bases from V and 5 bases from J; bases unmatched to any gene: 10. The CDR3 runs 14 residues. From germline, CDR1 is MNHEY and CDR2 SVGAGI. The DNA of the CDR3 is TGTGCCAGTAGACCGACAGGGGGCATGAACGAGCAGTACTTC. Protein sequence: CASRPTGGMNEQYF.

V is TRBV30 and J is TRBJ1-6, with 9 nucleotides matching TRBD1. Germline CDR1 and CDR2: GTSNPN and SVGIG (reference sequence). The ends lost 7 bases at V and 2 bases at J; junction bases unmatched: 12. The CDR3 contains 17 residues. The CDR3, as DNA: TGTGCCTCACGGTTTCCGGGACAGGGAACCTATAATTCACCCCTCCACTTT. This encodes CASRFPGQGTYNSPLHF.

The V call is TRBV11-3, the J call TRBJ2-5, with 8 positions matching TRBD1. CDR1 is SGHNT and CDR2 is YENEEA in the germline V gene. V trimming: 6 bases; J trimming: 5 bases; junction bases outside the gene matches: 17. The CDR3 runs 17 residues. The CDR3 region has the DNA TGTGCCAGCAGTCTCCTCCGGGACAGGTTGGTAGTGGAGACCCAGTACTTC. This gives the protein CASSLLRDRLVVETQYF.

The chain employs TRBV18 and TRBJ1-1; D unresolved. Trimming left V 3 bases short and J 0 bases short, with 8 bases between. The germline V gene has CDR1 KGHSH and CDR2 LQKENI. The CDR3 is 14 amino acids. The CDR3 DNA reads TGTGCCAGCTCACCGGGTATCATGAACACTGAAGCTTTCTTT. It codes for CASSPGIMNTEAFF.

In its sample, this clone was seen once. V gene TRBV2 combines with J gene TRBJ1-1; 7 bases are shared with TRBD1. Per germline, CDR1 SNHLY and CDR2 FYNNEI. CDR3 length equals 16 residues. The V gene end was trimmed by 7 bases and the J gene end by 8 bases; junction bases not matched to a gene: 19. CDR3: CASISPRTGARREAFF. CDR3 DNA: TGTGCCAGCATCAGCCCTCGTACAGGGGCCAGGAGGGAAGCTTTCTTT. Full variable domain (missing parts from reference TRBV2 and TRBJ1-1): EPEVTQTPSHQVTQMGQEVILRCVPISNHLYFYWYRQILGQKVEFLVSFYNNEISEKSEIFDDQFSVERPDGSNFTLKIRSTKLEDSAMYFCASISPRTGARREAFFGQGTRLTVV.

The chain recombines TRBV5-1 with TRBJ2-7; D is possibly TRBD1 or TRBD2 (5 bases each). With 4 bases removed from V and 7 bases from J, the gap between germline ends came to 18 bases. The CDR3 is 14 residues long. The germline gives CDR1 SGHRS, CDR2 YFSETQ. This CDR3 reads CASSVEDTTGEQYF. In DNA, the CDR3 is TGCGCCAGCAGCGTAGAGGACACGACGGGGGAGCAGTACTTC.

The chain links TRBV6-6 to TRBJ2-5; unclear D gene. Looked up from germline, CDR1 is MNHNY and CDR2 is SVGAGI (reference sequence). Trimming removed 6 bases from V and 5 bases from J, with 13 bases in between. The CDR3 consists of 13 residues. The CDR3: CASSLDDRETQYF. Here the CDR3 DNA reads TGTGCCAGCAGCCTGGATGACCGGGAGACCCAGTACTTC.

V and J are TRBV6-5 and TRBJ1-4; D is ambiguous. This CDR3 spans 15 amino acids. Germline CDR1 MNHEY, CDR2 SVGAGI. Trimming took 0 bases from V and 5 from J, leaving 10 bases between them. The CDR3 region has the DNA TGTGCCAGCAGTTACTCTCGGGCACAGAATGAAAAACTGTTTTTT. It codes for CASSYSRAQNEKLFF.

The CDR3 coding sequence is TGTGCCAGCAGGAGGGGGGGTTACACTGAAGCTTTCTTT. This sequence encodes CASRRGGYTEAFF. This chain connects TRBV25-1 to TRBJ1-1, with a weak D call TRBD1 (6 bases). Germline V gene sequence: CDR1 MGHDK, CDR2 SYGVNS. Between the trimmed V and J ends, which lost 6 bases and 3 bases, there was a span of 11 bases. The CDR3 is 13 residues long. The full variable domain, rest sourced from reference TRBV25-1 and TRBJ1-1, is EADIYQTPRYLVIGTGKKITLECSQTMGHDKMYWYQQDPGMELHLIHYSYGVNSTEKGDLSSESTVSRIRTEHFPLTLESARPSHTSQYLCASRRGGYTEAFFGQGTRLTVV.

For the CDR3, the DNA is TGTGCCAGCAGTGGCCAGACCTACGAGCAGTACTTC. It translates to CASSGQTYEQYF. This chain uses TRBV2 with TRBJ2-7; no definite D call. The germline gives CDR1 SNHLY, CDR2 FYNNEI. This CDR3 is built from 12 residues. Deletions cut 4 bases from V and 2 bases from J, with 6 bases between.